These 22 T cell receptor beta chains originate from one sample sequenced in a study of blood T cells in healthy people across ages. A second 7 to 11 cycle PCR used barcoded and J-beta primers. One entry per CDR3 protein, called by TCRdb with MiXCR from the 5' RACE reads. The sample contains fewer than 650,000 distinct CDR3 sequences, 27% of which appear only once. The same sample was also used in a study of T cells of mothers and their children.

Sample: blood. The receptors originated from a boy aged 2-9 years in good health.

The rearrangement uses TRBV5-5 and TRBJ2-5, with no clear D. The J call is in doubt because the DNA end fits TRBJ2-1 better. The germline V gene has CDR1 SGHKS and CDR2 YYEKEE (reference sequence). CDR3 length: 13 amino acids. CDR3 sequence (DNA): TGTGCCAGCAGCTTCATGGTGGGCAATGAGCAGTTCTTC. Protein product: CASSFMVGNEQFF.

This clonotype was seen only a few times. The V and J genes are TRBV7-2 and TRBJ1-4; D is undetermined. Germline CDR1 reads SGHTA; CDR2 reads FQGNSA. This CDR3 comprises 17 residues. Trimming stripped 4 bases from V and 3 bases from J, with 18 bases between. DNA of the CDR3: TGTGCCAGCAGCTCTAGAGGCCCGGGGTGGGCTAATGAAAAACTGTTTTTT. This translates into CASSSRGPGWANEKLFF.

The rearrangement uses TRBV11-2 and TRBJ1-4; D is unclear. This CDR3 is built from 16 residues. V gave up 2 bases and J gave up 3 bases, with 13 bases separating them. The germline gives CDR1 SGHAT, CDR2 FQNNGV. The CDR3 nucleotides are TGTGCCAGCAGCTTAAAATGGTCGTCAGCTAATGAAAAACTGTTTTTT. Translation: CASSLKWSSANEKLFF.

This clonotype was counted between two and nine times. V gene TRBV3-1 combines with J gene TRBJ2-5, with 7 bases identical to TRBD2. Trimming took 1 base from V and 2 from J; bases not matched to a gene: 4. From germline, CDR1 is LGHDT and CDR2 YNNKEL (reference sequence). The CDR3 loop spans 15 amino acids. CDR3 residues: CASSQGASGQETQYF. The CDR3 region has the DNA TGTGCCAGCAGCCAAGGGGCTAGCGGTCAAGAGACCCAGTACTTC.

This clonotype was seen only a few times. This rearrangement joins TRBV19 to TRBJ2-7, with D perhaps assigned TRBD1 or TRBD2 (5 bases each). This CDR3 comprises 11 residues. Trimming shortened V by 9 bases and J by 2 bases, and 8 bases separated the two germline ends. CDR1 and CDR2 from the germline V gene are LNHDA and SQIVND (reference sequence). CDR3 nucleotides: TGTGCCAGAAGGGGACCCTACGAGCAGTACTTC. It is translated as CARRGPYEQYF.

This sequence joins TRBV28 and TRBJ1-4; D remains ambiguous. From germline, CDR1 is MDHEN and CDR2 SYDVKM. The CDR3 spans 13 residues. V was trimmed by 8 bases and J by 5 bases, leaving 12 bases between them. CDR3: CASVRQTNEKLFF. CDR3 bases: TGTGCCAGCGTGAGGCAGACAAATGAAAAACTGTTTTTT.

J is TRBJ1-2 and V is TRBV24-1; D not certain. The CDR3 extends over 14 amino acids. The V end was cut by 3 bases, the J end by 4 bases, with 11 bases between. Germline V CDR1 and CDR2: KGHDR, SFDVKD. The CDR3 coding sequence is TGTGCCACCAGTGATCCTGGACGAAGCTATGGCTACACCTTC. Its translation is CATSDPGRSYGYTF.

This clonotype appeared a few times. The chain has TRBV20-1 and TRBJ2-5; the match to TRBD2 covers 7 bases. The ends lost 5 bases at V and 2 bases at J; junction bases unmatched: 8. Germline values: CDR1 DFQATT, CDR2 SNEGSKA (reference sequence). This CDR3 is 14 amino acids long. CDR3 region: CSAGAGPRQETQYF. The CDR3 DNA reads TGCAGTGCTGGAGCGGGGCCCCGTCAAGAGACCCAGTACTTC.

V is TRBV5-1 and J is TRBJ2-5; TRBD2 matches 8 bases. With the DNA end fitting TRBJ2-1 better, the J assignment may be wrong. CDR1 is SGHRS and CDR2 is YFSETQ in the germline V gene. This CDR3 is built from 16 residues. The CDR3 DNA reads TGCGCCAGCAGCTTGATGGCCGGGACTAGTGGCAATGAGCAGTTCTTC. Translated: CASSLMAGTSGNEQFF.

The chain links TRBV5-1 to TRBJ1-2; D not certain. Germline loops: CDR1 SGHRS, CDR2 YFSETQ. Trimming removed 3 bases from V and 4 bases from J, with 16 bases in between. The CDR3 spans 15 residues. The CDR3 DNA is TGCGCCAGCAGCTCGACCCCCCGGGCAGTCTATGGCTACACCTTC. Encoded protein: CASSSTPRAVYGYTF.

This clonotype was recorded a few times. This rearrangement joins TRBV27 to TRBJ2-3, with no clear D. Germline assignment: CDR1 MNHEY and CDR2 SMNVEV (reference sequence). Trimming left V 0 bases short and J 4 bases short, with 14 bases between. The length of the CDR3 is 16 residues. CDR3 sequence reads: CASSLSVRAAADTQYF. As DNA, the CDR3 is TGTGCCAGCAGTTTATCAGTCCGGGCCGCGGCAGATACGCAGTATTTT.

This sequence joins TRBV7-6 and TRBJ2-7; D might be TRBD2 (5 bases). Trimming shortened V by 0 bases and J by 4 bases, and 7 bases separated the two germline ends. The CDR3 loop spans 13 amino acids. Germline lookup yields CDR1 SGHVS and CDR2 FNYEAQ. The CDR3 reads CASSLAGEYEQYF. The CDR3 bases are TGTGCCAGCAGCTTAGCCGGGGAATACGAGCAGTACTTC.

This clonotype was recorded a few times. V is TRBV4-3 and J is TRBJ2-1; D unclear. The germline V and J ends were trimmed by 3 bases and 6 bases, with 15 bases remaining between them. Germline CDR1 LGHNA, CDR2 YSLEER. The CDR3 spans 15 residues. The CDR3 loop reads CASSQEKGLVNEQFF. Written as DNA, the CDR3 is TGCGCCAGCAGCCAGGAGAAAGGGCTTGTCAATGAGCAGTTCTTC.

The chain combines TRBV30 with TRBJ1-5, with TRBD1 matching over 8 bases. CDR1 is GTSNPN and CDR2 is SVGIG in the germline V gene (reference sequence). V shed 0 bases, J shed 0 bases, and the junction held 1 base outside the gene matches. The CDR3 covers 15 residues. The CDR3 nucleotides read TGTGCCTGGAGTGTCGGACAGGGTAGCAATCAGCCCCAGCATTTT. As protein: CAWSVGQGSNQPQHF.

In its sample, this clonotype was seen once. The chain recombines TRBV7-9 with TRBJ2-5, with TRBD1 matching 8 bases. J was trimmed by 7 bases and V by 5 bases; bases with no gene match: 12. The CDR3 contains 15 residues. CDR1 SEHNR and CDR2 FQNEAQ come from the germline V gene (reference sequence). The CDR3 bases are TGTGCCAGCAGCCCTAAAGACAGGGGATCCGGGACCCAGTACTTC. This sequence encodes CASSPKDRGSGTQYF.

A note on this clonotype: The junction differs from germline at one of its ends, possibly a read error. The chain combines TRBV7-9 with TRBJ2-7; D tentatively reads TRBD1 or TRBD2 (6 bases each). The V gene's germline CDR1 is SEHNR and CDR2 FQNEAQ (reference sequence). The CDR3 runs 15 residues. The CDR3 loop reads CASSFSGGGSYEQHF. The DNA of the CDR3 is TGTGCCAGCAGCTTTTCCGGAGGGGGGTCCTACGAGCAGCACTTC. Filled out from reference TRBV7-9 and TRBJ2-7, the complete variable domain reads DTGVSQNPRHKITKRGQNVTFRCDPISEHNRLYWYRQTLGQGPEFLTYFQNEAQLEKSRLLSDRFSAERPKGSFSTLEIQRTEQGDSAMYLCASSFSGGGSYEQHFGPGTRLTVT.

The table lists this clonotype with a few counts. A read error may produce the germline difference seen at one junction end. This chain joins TRBV5-1 and TRBJ1-1; 9 bases are a match to TRBD1. The CDR3 is 15 amino acids. Germline V lookup: CDR1 SGHRS, CDR2 YFSETQ. CDR3 residues: CASSLQGAANTETFF. Here the CDR3 DNA reads TGCGCCAGCAGCTTACAGGGGGCGGCGAACACTGAAACTTTCTTT.

The chain couples TRBV6-6 to TRBJ2-5, with 7 positions matching TRBD2. The CDR3 runs to 14 residues. Germline CDR1 is MNHNY and CDR2 is SVGAGI (reference sequence). V shed 6 bases, J shed 4 bases, and the junction held 8 bases outside the gene matches. DNA for the CDR3: TGTGCCAGCAGCCCTAATGGGGGGGTAGAGACCCAGTACTTC. This encodes CASSPNGGVETQYF.

The V and J genes are TRBV7-2 and TRBJ1-2; D gene uncertain. CDR1 and CDR2 from the germline V gene are SGHTA and FQGNSA. V was pared by 6 bases and J by 6 bases, with 26 bases between. The CDR3 is 17 residues long. The CDR3 DNA follows: TGTGCCAGCAGTCCAGTCGCTTACCCTAAACTATTTAATGGCTACACCTTC. Amino acid sequence: CASSPVAYPKLFNGYTF.

This clonotype was seen more than once but under ten times. For the CDR3, the DNA is TGTGCCAGCAGTTTCAACATGCTGGGGGAGCAGTACTTC. Translated: CASSFNMLGEQYF. The rearrangement links TRBV27 to TRBJ2-7, with D unresolved. CDR3 length: 13 amino acids. V was clipped by 3 bases and J by 7 bases, with 13 bases between them. The germline V gene has CDR1 MNHEY and CDR2 SMNVEV (reference sequence).

This clonotype was seen a few times. The chain combines TRBV5-5 with TRBJ2-2, with D uncertain. This CDR3 has 17 residues. CDR1 and CDR2 from the germline V gene are SGHKS and YYEKEE (reference sequence). V was clipped by 1 base and J by 1 base, with 14 bases between them. This chain's CDR3 is CASSLKVALGNTGELFF. CDR3 nucleotides: TGTGCCAGCAGCTTGAAGGTTGCTCTAGGGAACACCGGGGAGCTGTTTTTT.

This clonotype was seen a few times. The chain uses TRBV5-5 and TRBJ1-1; D ambiguous. The CDR3 totals 16 residues. Trimming left V 4 bases short and J 0 bases short, with 16 bases between. Germline V gives CDR1 SGHKS, CDR2 YYEKEE (reference sequence). CDR3 nucleotides: TGTGCCAGCAGCCTGCTACCAACGAATTTGAACACTGAAGCTTTCTTT. Translation gives CASSLLPTNLNTEAFF.